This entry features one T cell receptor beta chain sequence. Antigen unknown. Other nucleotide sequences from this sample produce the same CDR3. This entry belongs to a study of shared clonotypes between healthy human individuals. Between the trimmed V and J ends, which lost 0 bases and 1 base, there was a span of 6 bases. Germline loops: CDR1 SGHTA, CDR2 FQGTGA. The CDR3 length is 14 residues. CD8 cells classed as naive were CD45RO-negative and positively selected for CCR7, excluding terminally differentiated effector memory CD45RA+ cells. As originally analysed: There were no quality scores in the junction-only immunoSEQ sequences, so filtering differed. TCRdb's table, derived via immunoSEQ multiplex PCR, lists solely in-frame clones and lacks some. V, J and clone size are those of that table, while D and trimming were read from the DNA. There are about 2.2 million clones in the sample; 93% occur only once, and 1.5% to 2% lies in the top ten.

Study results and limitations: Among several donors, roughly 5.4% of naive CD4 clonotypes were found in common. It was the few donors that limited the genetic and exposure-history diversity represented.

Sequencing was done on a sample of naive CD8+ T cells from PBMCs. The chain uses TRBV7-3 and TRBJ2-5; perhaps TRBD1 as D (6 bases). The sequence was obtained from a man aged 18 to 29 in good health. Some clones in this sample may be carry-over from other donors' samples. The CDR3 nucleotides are TGTGCCAGCAGCTTAACAGGGGGCCAAGAGACCCAGTACTTC. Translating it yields CASSLTGGQETQYF.